The entry below describes one TCR beta chain. Its target is not known. Participants comprised healthy donors of bone marrow. These data are taken from a study of cytomegalovirus exposure and HLA in healthy donors. Study results and limitations: Evidence from a later analysis indicated that most CMV-associated TCR beta chains looked HLA-restricted. Later analysis indicated greater clonal expansion among HLA-associated TCR beta chains than among equally common other chains. As was reported, the HLA-A and HLA-B alleles of most subjects were accurately predicted from TCR beta sequences.

13 Jbeta primers and 60 Vbeta primers were used for the PCR. The table came from immunoSEQ multiplex PCR; TCRdb's copy has only in-frame clones and leaves some out. The table includes 120,000 to 150,000 clones, approximately 73% detected once. The source is a woman aged 40 to 49 in good health and CMV-seronegative. The sample was PBMCs.

The CDR3 is CSGGSAGGNGYTF. As DNA, the CDR3 is TGCAGCGGAGGTAGCGCAGGGGGCAATGGCTACACCTTC. The rearrangement joins TRBV29-1 to TRBJ1-2, with 8 nucleotides matching TRBD1. CDR3 length: 13 amino acids. The trim removed 7 bases at V and 6 bases at J, leaving 10 bases unmatched. Germline values: CDR1 SQVTM, CDR2 ANQGSEA.